One and the same sample provided the 19 T cell receptor beta chains below, sequenced in a study of blood T cell repertoires in COVID-19. Clones were sequenced by immunoSEQ multiplex PCR, and TCRdb holds only the in-frame ones, with some missing. Of fewer than 300,000 clones listed, 90% are singletons. Specimen: PBMCs or T cells enriched from blood (not recorded which). Receptors originate from a woman in her 30s who had recovered from COVID-19.

The chain has TRBV10-3 and TRBJ2-7; 11 bases are a match to TRBD2. Germline V gene sequence: CDR1 ENHRY, CDR2 SYGVKD. This CDR3 contains 14 residues. V shed 6 bases, J shed 3 bases, and the junction held 4 bases outside the gene matches. The CDR3 region is CAISEGTSGYEQYF. The CDR3 DNA follows: TGTGCCATCAGCGAAGGGACTAGCGGCTACGAGCAGTACTTC.

This clone appeared a single time. The genes are TRBV7-9 and TRBJ2-2; 13 positions agree with TRBD2. This CDR3 is 18 amino acids long. Germline CDR1 reads SEHNR; CDR2 reads FQNEAQ (reference sequence). The ends lost 1 base at V and 4 bases at J; junction bases unmatched: 6. In DNA, the CDR3 is TGTGCCAGCAGCTTAGACCGGACTAGCGGGAGTGCCACCGGGGAGCTGTTTTTT. Protein product: CASSLDRTSGSATGELFF.

This clone was detected once. The sample contains more than one DNA sequence encoding this CDR3. This sequence joins TRBV5-6 and TRBJ2-7; D is unresolved. Germline V gene data show CDR1 as SGHDT and CDR2 as YYEEEE. V lost 4 bases, J lost 0 bases, and 8 bases lay in between. The CDR3 has 13 amino acids. The CDR3 bases are TGTGCCAGCAGCCGGCCTAGCTCCTACGAGCAGTACTTC. Residues: CASSRPSSYEQYF.

The gene calls are TRBV4-3 and TRBJ2-1; 7 bases are a match to TRBD2. Germline CDR1 and CDR2: LGHNA and YSLEER. The CDR3 has 17 residues. Trimming at V came to 0 bases and at J to 2 bases, leaving 7 bases not matched to a gene. CDR3 loop: CASSQDQTSLTYNEQFF. The CDR3 DNA sequence: TGCGCCAGCAGCCAAGATCAGACTAGCCTAACCTACAATGAGCAGTTCTTC.

The genes are TRBV11-3 and TRBJ1-1; tentatively, D is TRBD1 (5 bases). Trimming stripped 1 base from V and 0 bases from J, with 9 bases between. CDR3 length equals 15 residues. Germline CDR1 reads SGHNT; CDR2 reads YENEEA. CDR3 DNA sequence: TGTGCCAGCAGCTTAGTGAAACAGGTGAACACTGAAGCTTTCTTT. Protein: CASSLVKQVNTEAFF.

The chain links TRBV15 to TRBJ2-1; 7 bases align to TRBD2. The CDR3 is 16 residues long. The trim removed 0 bases at V and 3 bases at J, leaving 5 bases unmatched. The germline V gene has CDR1 LNHNV and CDR2 YYDKDF (reference sequence). CDR3 nucleotide sequence: TGTGCCACCAGCAGAGATTCGGGGGGATACTACAATGAGCAGTTCTTC. Translating gives CATSRDSGGYYNEQFF.

V and J are TRBV10-1 and TRBJ2-3; 13 positions match TRBD2. The CDR3 consists of 19 residues. Trimming removed 6 bases from V and 2 bases from J; junction bases left unmatched: 14. Germline CDR1 is WNHNN and CDR2 is SYGVQD (reference sequence). This CDR3 is CASSHFLGTSGTHTDTQYF. The CDR3 nucleotides are TGCGCCAGCAGCCACTTTCTCGGGACTAGCGGGACCCACACAGATACGCAGTATTTT.

The V gene is TRBV5-1, the J gene TRBJ1-6; no clear D. From germline, CDR1 is SGHRS and CDR2 YFSETQ. Between the trimmed V and J ends, which lost 0 bases and 8 bases, there was a span of 12 bases. The CDR3 extends over 15 amino acids. CDR3 residues: CASSLGPTEDSPLHF. Written as DNA, the CDR3 is TGCGCCAGCAGCTTGGGACCCACGGAGGATTCACCCCTCCACTTT.

The V and J genes are TRBV25-1 and TRBJ2-1; no firm D call. Germline V CDR1 and CDR2: MGHDK, SYGVNS. CDR3 length equals 11 residues. The ends were cut back, 2 bases at V and 10 bases at J, with 6 bases in the middle. CDR3 residues: CASSEIGEQFF. The CDR3 DNA reads as TGTGCCAGCAGTGAAATCGGGGAGCAGTTCTTC.

The V call is TRBV7-9, the J call TRBJ1-5; tentative D call: TRBD1 (6 bases). Germline CDR1 and CDR2: SEHNR and FQNEAQ (reference sequence). Trimming removed 4 bases from V and 4 bases from J, with 11 bases in between. This CDR3 region has 14 residues. CDR3 sequence reads: CASSSGAVNQPQHF. The CDR3 DNA follows: TGTGCCAGCAGCTCAGGGGCAGTAAATCAGCCCCAGCATTTT.

The chain's CDR3 is CASSLMGGQNTEAFF. The CDR3 DNA sequence: TGTGCCAGCAGCTTAATGGGAGGGCAGAACACTGAAGCTTTCTTT. The rearrangement links TRBV7-3 to TRBJ1-1; no firm D call. Germline lookup yields CDR1 SGHTA and CDR2 FQGTGA. Trimming shortened V by 1 base and J by 1 base, and 10 bases separated the two germline ends. The CDR3 totals 15 residues.

J is TRBJ1-4 and V is TRBV6-5; 8 bases match TRBD1. V was pared by 7 bases and J by 8 bases, with 6 bases of the junction left unmatched. This CDR3 contains 13 residues. Germline V gene data show CDR1 as MNHEY and CDR2 as SVGAGI. The CDR3, as DNA: TGTGCCAGCACCCGACAGGGGAGGGAAAAACTGTTTTTT. Translation: CASTRQGREKLFF.

This clone was seen a few times. The J gene is TRBJ2-1, the V gene TRBV4-2; 11 nucleotides agree with TRBD2. V lost 1 base, J lost 7 bases, and 3 bases stayed unmatched. CDR1 and CDR2 from the germline V gene are LGHNA and YNFKEQ. The CDR3 runs to 15 residues. As DNA, the CDR3 is TGTGCCAGCAGCCAAGTGGCTAGCGGGAGGAATGAGCAGTTCTTC. It yields the protein CASSQVASGRNEQFF.

DNA for the CDR3: TGCGCCAGCAGCCAGCTCAGGGGCGCCGGTAGCTACACCTTC. Amino acid sequence: CASSQLRGAGSYTF. The chain is built from TRBV4-3 and TRBJ1-2, with D possibly matching TRBD1 (6 bases). This CDR3 contains 14 residues. CDR1 and CDR2 (germline): LGHNA, YSLEER. V lost 3 bases to trimming and J lost 9 bases, with 17 bases between them.

The chain carries TRBV27 and TRBJ2-1; D possibly corresponds to TRBD2 (6 bases). The CDR3 loop spans 17 amino acids. The germline V and J ends were trimmed by 5 bases and 8 bases, with 25 bases remaining between them. Germline V lookup: CDR1 MNHEY, CDR2 SMNVEV (reference sequence). The CDR3, as DNA: TGTGCCAGCAGTCCCGGGCCCGGGAAAATGGGGGACTATGAGCAGTTCTTC. It yields the protein CASSPGPGKMGDYEQFF.

The chain combines TRBV19 with TRBJ2-2, with TRBD1 identical over 7 bases. The CDR3 length is 15 residues. In germline, CDR1 is LNHDA, CDR2 SQIVND (reference sequence). Losses at the gene ends were 7 bases for V and 4 bases for J; bases not matched to a gene: 9. The CDR3 region has the DNA TGTGCCAGTAAAGCCGACAGGGTAGCCACCGGGGAGCTGTTTTTT. Translated: CASKADRVATGELFF.

CDR3 sequence reads: CASTPSGGAGNTIYF. The CDR3 nucleotides read TGTGCCAGCACCCCCTCTGGGGGGGCTGGAAACACCATATATTTT. This chain joins TRBV5-8 and TRBJ1-3; a weak D match, TRBD1 (5 bases). The CDR3 loop spans 15 amino acids. Germline values: CDR1 SGHTS, CDR2 YDEGEE. V lost 6 bases and J 2 bases, leaving 15 bases between the germline ends.

The V and J genes are TRBV4-1 and TRBJ1-5, with D possibly being TRBD1 (5 bases). This CDR3 region has 17 residues. Germline CDR1 is MGHRA and CDR2 is YSYEKL. V gave up 0 bases and J gave up 9 bases, with 21 bases separating them. This CDR3 is CASSQDELSWGGRPQHF. The CDR3 bases are TGCGCCAGCAGCCAAGATGAGTTGTCGTGGGGGGGTCGGCCCCAGCATTTT.

V gene TRBV5-1 combines with J gene TRBJ2-2, with 7 bases aligning to TRBD1. Germline V gene data show CDR1 as SGHRS and CDR2 as YFSETQ. V trimming: 7 bases; J trimming: 0 bases; junction bases outside the gene matches: 12. This CDR3 comprises 17 residues. CDR3 residues: CASYRDSFIPNTGELFF. CDR3 bases: TGCGCCAGCTACCGGGACAGCTTTATCCCGAACACCGGGGAGCTGTTTTTT. The whole variable domain, remainder taken from reference TRBV5-1 and TRBJ2-2, is KAGVTQTPRYLIKTRGQQVTLSCSPISGHRSVSWYQQTPGQGLQFLFEYFSETQRNKGNFPGRFSGRQFSNSRSEMNVSTLELGDSALYLCASYRDSFIPNTGELFFGEGSRLTVL.